This T cell receptor beta chain was captured in a study of Graves' ophthalmopathy and Graves' hyperthyroidism. This clonotype came up many times. The antigen is undetermined. Using RNA transcripts, the TCR beta CDR3 regions were amplified. RT-PCR with HTBI primers came first, then second-round multiplex PCR. From the multiplex PCR reads, TCRdb called clonotypes with MiXCR, one entry per CDR3 protein. The sample lists about 400,000 distinct CDR3 sequences, 15% to 17% seen once, with 5.5% to 7% in the top ten. It was from 9.5 to 10 ml of fresh peripheral blood that the PBMCs came. General study findings and limits: Blood also contained most of the expanded thyroid clonotypes above 0.001 frequency.

The sample consisted of peripheral blood. The TCR sequence derives from a woman between 18 and 29 years old with stable Graves' hyperthyroidism.

The CDR3 protein is CASSFLRNTGELFF. CDR3 DNA sequence: TGTGCCAGCAGCTTCCTTAGGAACACCGGGGAGCTGTTTTTT. The V gene is TRBV7-2, the J gene TRBJ2-2; no clear D gene. The germline V and J ends were trimmed by 3 bases and 1 base, with 6 bases remaining between them. The CDR3 totals 14 residues. Germline values: CDR1 SGHTA, CDR2 FQGNSA. Supplemented by reference TRBV7-2 and TRBJ2-2, the full variable domain reads GAGVSQSPSNKVTEKGKDVELRCDPISGHTALYWYRQSLGQGLEFLIYFQGNSAPDKSGLPSDRFSAERTGGSVSTLTIQRTQQEDSAVYLCASSFLRNTGELFFGEGSRLTVL.